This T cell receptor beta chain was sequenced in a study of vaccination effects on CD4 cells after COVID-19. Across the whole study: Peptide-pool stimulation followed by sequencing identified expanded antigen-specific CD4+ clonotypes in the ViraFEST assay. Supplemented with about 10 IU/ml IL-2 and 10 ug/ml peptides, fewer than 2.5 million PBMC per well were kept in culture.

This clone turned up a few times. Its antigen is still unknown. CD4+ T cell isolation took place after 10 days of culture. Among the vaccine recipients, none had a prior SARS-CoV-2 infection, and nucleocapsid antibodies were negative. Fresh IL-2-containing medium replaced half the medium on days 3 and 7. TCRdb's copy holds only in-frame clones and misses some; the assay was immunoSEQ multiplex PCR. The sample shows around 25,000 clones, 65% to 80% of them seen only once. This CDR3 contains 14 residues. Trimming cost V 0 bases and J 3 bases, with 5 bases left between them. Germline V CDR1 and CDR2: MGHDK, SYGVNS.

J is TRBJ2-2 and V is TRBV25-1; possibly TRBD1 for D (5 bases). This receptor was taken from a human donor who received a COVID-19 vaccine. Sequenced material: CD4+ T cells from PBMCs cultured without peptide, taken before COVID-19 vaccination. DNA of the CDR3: TGTGCCAGCAGTGAATACAGGGACACCGGGGAGCTGTTTTTT. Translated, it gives CASSEYRDTGELFF.